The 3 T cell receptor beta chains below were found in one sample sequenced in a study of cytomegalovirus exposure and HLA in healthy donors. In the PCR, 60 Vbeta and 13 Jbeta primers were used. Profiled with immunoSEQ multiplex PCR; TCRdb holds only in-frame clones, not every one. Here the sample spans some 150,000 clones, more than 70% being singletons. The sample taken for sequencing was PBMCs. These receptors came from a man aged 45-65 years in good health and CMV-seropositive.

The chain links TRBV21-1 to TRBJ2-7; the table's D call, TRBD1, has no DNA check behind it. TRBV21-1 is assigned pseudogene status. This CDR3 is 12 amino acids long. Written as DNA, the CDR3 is TGTGCCGACGAGGACATTTCCTACGAGCAGTACTTC. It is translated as CADEDISYEQYF.

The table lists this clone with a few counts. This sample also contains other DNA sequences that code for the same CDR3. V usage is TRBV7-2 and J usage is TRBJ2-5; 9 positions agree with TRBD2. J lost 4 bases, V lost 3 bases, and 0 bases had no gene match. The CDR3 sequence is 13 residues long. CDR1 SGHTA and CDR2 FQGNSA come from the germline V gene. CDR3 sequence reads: CASSLGLAETQYF. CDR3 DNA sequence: TGTGCCAGCAGCTTGGGACTAGCAGAGACCCAGTACTTC.

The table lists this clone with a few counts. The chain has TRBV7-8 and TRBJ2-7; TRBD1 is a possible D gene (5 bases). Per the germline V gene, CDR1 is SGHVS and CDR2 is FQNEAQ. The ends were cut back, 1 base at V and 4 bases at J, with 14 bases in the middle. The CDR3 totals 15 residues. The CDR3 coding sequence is TGTGCCAGCAGCTTAGAAAAAGGGGTGGTGTACGAGCAGTACTTC. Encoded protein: CASSLEKGVVYEQYF.